This T cell receptor beta chain is from a study of type 1 and type 2 diabetes patients. At the level of the study: The cohort mixed type 1 diabetes, type 2 diabetes and nondiabetic donors. Sequencing for the whole study yielded 15 million to 20 million paired-end reads.

PCR was run on genomic DNA. The TCR beta CDR3 region was amplified using 30 forward and 13 reverse primers. TCRdb called the multiplex PCR reads again in MiXCR, with one record for every CDR3 protein. The table lists 270,000 or so distinct CDR3 sequences, roughly 48% of them singletons. The CDR3 runs 15 residues. V shed 5 bases, J shed 3 bases, and the junction held 4 bases outside the gene matches. The sequenced sample consisted of peripheral blood mononuclear cells (PBMCs). The sequence was collected from a man between 18 and 29 years old with type 2 diabetes. The genes are TRBV12-3 or TRBV12-4 and TRBJ2-2, with 9 bases matching TRBD2. The CDR3 protein is CASSPSGTYTGELFF. The CDR3 nucleotides are TGTGCCAGCAGTCCTAGCGGGACTTACACCGGGGAGCTGTTTTTT.